A selection of T cell receptor beta chains follows, all from one sample in a study of a mutant IDH1 vaccine in newly diagnosed glioma. These receptors are not linked to any known antigen. Profiling relied on immunoSEQ multiplex PCR, and the TCRdb table lists in-frame clones only, not all of them. Counted here are 60,000 to 85,000 clones, approximately 89% occurring once; the ten biggest clones make up 0.6% to 0.95%. This specimen was PBMCs, taken from a glioma patient whose treatment included an IDH1 peptide vaccine. Source of these receptors: a woman between 50 and 59 years old with glioma. Both conserved end residues are part of each CDR3. The D gene is left open where the match is weak. Rows may omit the clone size; those that give it use once, few, many or a size class.

v_gene,j_gene,d_gene,abundance,len,CDR3nt,CDR3aa
TRBV19,TRBJ2-2,TRBD1,.,13,TGTGCCAGTAAGGACAGGGGCACCGGGGAGCTGTTTTTT,CASKDRGTGELFF
TRBV5-4,TRBJ2-2,TRBD1,.,16,TGTGCCAGCAGCTTGCCCCCCGGGACAGGGACCGGGGAGCTGTTTTTT,CASSLPPGTGTGELFF
TRBV7-2,TRBJ1-5,.,few,14,TGTGCCAGCAGACCGGCCGGTAGCAATCAGCCCCAGCATTTT,CASRPAGSNQPQHF
TRBV7-9,TRBJ1-5,TRBD1,few,16,TGTGCCAGCAGCCCGTCAGGACAGGGCGGCAATCAGCCCCAGCATTTT,CASSPSGQGGNQPQHF
TRBV5-1,TRBJ2-3,TRBD2,.,18,TGCGCCAGCAGCCTGGGACTAGCGGGGGGCCATAGCACAGATACGCAGTATTTT,CASSLGLAGGHSTDTQYF
TRBV28,TRBJ1-5,.,few,15,TGTGCCAGCAGCCCGGGGTCAGGGTTCAATCAGCCCCAGCATTTT,CASSPGSGFNQPQHF
TRBV18,TRBJ2-3,.,.,14,TGTGCCAGCTCACCCACCCCCGTAACAGATACGCAGTATTTT,CASSPTPVTDTQYF
TRBV28,TRBJ1-6,TRBD1,.,17,TGTGCCAGCAGTTCAGCACAGGGGCGCTCCTATAATTCACCCCTCCACTTT,CASSSAQGRSYNSPLHF
TRBV5-1,TRBJ1-1,.,.,14,TGCGCCAGCAGCTGGGACGGCAGGAACACTGAAGCTTTCTTT,CASSWDGRNTEAFF
TRBV29-1,TRBJ1-2,.,.,12,TGCAGCGTGAAGACGGACGTCTATGGCTACACCTTC,CSVKTDVYGYTF
TRBV4-1,TRBJ2-2,.,once,16,TGCGCCAGCAGCCAAGAAATCCACTTAAAGGGCGGGGAGCTGTTTTTT,CASSQEIHLKGGELFF
TRBV14,TRBJ1-3,.,few,18,TGTGCCAGCAGCCAACACGGGCCCCACGCTGGGAGTGGAAACACCATATATTTT,CASSQHGPHAGSGNTIYF
TRBV6-5,TRBJ1-2,.,.,13,TGTGCCAGCAGTGAAGGGGGGAGCTATGGCTACACCTTC,CASSEGGSYGYTF
TRBV6-6,TRBJ1-1,TRBD1,.,16,TGTGCCAGCAGTTACACCCGCGGGACAGCGAACACTGAAGCTTTCTTT,CASSYTRGTANTEAFF
TRBV4-1,TRBJ2-5,TRBD2,few,16,TGCGCCAGCAGCCAAGATGGACGGCGGGGGGCAGGGACCCAGTACTTC,CASSQDGRRGAGTQYF
TRBV27,TRBJ2-5,.,.,14,TGTGCCAGCCCGCCGGAGGGAGGAGGAGAGACCCAGTACTTC,CASPPEGGGETQYF
TRBV6-5,TRBJ2-1,.,.,14,TGTGCCAGCAGCCACGGGGATTCCTACAATGAGCAGTTCTTC,CASSHGDSYNEQFF
TRBV28,TRBJ2-1,TRBD2,.,13,TGTGCCAGCCTGGTAGCGGGGAACAATGAGCAGTTCTTC,CASLVAGNNEQFF
TRBV27,TRBJ2-7,.,.,14,TGTGCCAGCAGTTTTAGCGGAGCTTCCTACGAGCAGTACTTC,CASSFSGASYEQYF
TRBV30,TRBJ2-5,.,.,17,TGTGCCTGGAGTTTCCGTCTGATGGGGAACGGAGGGAAGACCCAGTACTTC,CAWSFRLMGNGGKTQYF
TRBV21-1,TRBJ2-5,.,.,11,TGTGCCAGCAGTACGCAAGAGACCCAGTACTTC,CASSTQETQYF
TRBV11-1,TRBJ2-5,TRBD2,once,15,TGTGCCAGCAGCTTTTCTAGCGGGATCCGAGAGACCCAGTACTTC,CASSFSSGIRETQYF
TRBV9,TRBJ2-3,.,.,16,TGTGCCAGCAGCGAGAGGGGAAGGGCCAGCACAGATACGCAGTATTTT,CASSERGRASTDTQYF
TRBV5-1,TRBJ2-1,.,.,14,TGCGCCAGCAGCTTTCAGGCAGACTACAATGAGCAGTTCTTC,CASSFQADYNEQFF
TRBV10-3,TRBJ2-3,TRBD2,.,16,TGTGCCATCAGTCCCGGGACTAGCGGGAAGGGTGATACGCAGTATTTT,CAISPGTSGKGDTQYF
TRBV9,TRBJ2-1,TRBD2,.,14,TGTGCCAGCAGCGTAGTGGGACTAGCGAATGAGCAGTTCTTC,CASSVVGLANEQFF
TRBV5-1,TRBJ2-5,.,.,14,TGCGCCAGCAGCGTGGGACGGGGCCAAGAGACCCAGTACTTC,CASSVGRGQETQYF
TRBV2,TRBJ2-1,.,.,17,TGTGCCAGCAGTGAAAGAGGGGGGCGGGTGTCCTACAATGAGCAGTTCTTC,CASSERGGRVSYNEQFF
TRBV19,TRBJ1-5,.,.,15,TGTGCCAGTAGTTCGACACTAAAGGGCAATCAGCCCCAGCATTTT,CASSSTLKGNQPQHF
TRBV14,TRBJ1-2,TRBD1,once,14,TGTGCCAGCAGCCAGGGCGGGACAGACTATGGCTACACCTTC,CASSQGGTDYGYTF
TRBV6-5,TRBJ2-7,.,.,14,TGTGCCAGCAGTTACTGGGGTTCTTCCTACGAGCAGTACTTC,CASSYWGSSYEQYF
TRBV7-9,TRBJ1-5,TRBD1,.,14,TGTGCCAGCAGCTTCACAGGGGGAAATCAGCCCCAGCATTTT,CASSFTGGNQPQHF
TRBV28,TRBJ1-6,.,few,17,TGTGCCAGCAGTCACAAGGGGACGGGGGGCAAGGCTTCACCCCTCCACTTT,CASSHKGTGGKASPLHF
TRBV9,TRBJ2-7,TRBD1,.,14,TGTGCCAGCAGCCCGGGACAGGGGGTCCACGAGCAGTACTTC,CASSPGQGVHEQYF
TRBV9,TRBJ2-7,TRBD1,.,14,TGTGCCAGCAGCCCTCGGGACAGGGGCTACGAGCAGTACTTC,CASSPRDRGYEQYF
TRBV5-4,TRBJ1-6,.,.,15,TGTGCCAGCAGCTTGGGTCAGGGAGGGAATTCACCCCTCCACTTT,CASSLGQGGNSPLHF
TRBV5-1,TRBJ2-2,.,.,15,TGCGCCAGCAGCTTGGTGGGCCAAAACACCGGGGAGCTGTTTTTT,CASSLVGQNTGELFF
TRBV28,TRBJ1-4,TRBD1,.,14,TGTGCCAGCAGTTGGGACAGGGGATCTGAAAAACTGTTTTTT,CASSWDRGSEKLFF
TRBV6-5,TRBJ2-2,.,.,14,TGTGCCAGCAGCGTAAATCGGAACACCGGGGAGCTGTTTTTT,CASSVNRNTGELFF
TRBV5-1,TRBJ2-3,.,.,14,TGCGCCAGCAGGGGGGAGCGGAGCACAGATACGCAGTATTTT,CASRGERSTDTQYF
TRBV21-1,TRBJ1-3,.,.,18,TGTGCCAGCAGCGGCGATTCGCCCAGGGCTCCCTCTGGAAACACCATATATTTT,CASSGDSPRAPSGNTIYF
TRBV5-1,TRBJ2-7,TRBD1,.,12,TGCGCCAGCAGCTGGGACAGTTACGAGCAGTACTTC,CASSWDSYEQYF
TRBV7-3,TRBJ2-1,TRBD2,.,15,TGTGCCAGCAGCTTAACGGGACTAGGATACAATGAGCAGTTCTTC,CASSLTGLGYNEQFF
TRBV19,TRBJ1-2,.,.,16,TGTGCCAGTAGTAATCGGGACTCCGGCCTTAACTATGGCTACACCTTC,CASSNRDSGLNYGYTF
TRBV28,TRBJ2-2,.,.,18,TGTGCCAGCAGTCGCCTCAGGGGCCCGCGGAGAGGCACCGGGGAGCTGTTTTTT,CASSRLRGPRRGTGELFF
TRBV5-1,TRBJ2-5,TRBD1,.,17,TGCGCCAGCAGCTTTAGTCGGGACAGCTCGATGGGAGAGACCCAGTACTTC,CASSFSRDSSMGETQYF
TRBV4-1,TRBJ2-2,.,.,15,TGCGCCAGCAGCCAGGCCCGGAGCCACACCGGGGAGCTGTTTTTT,CASSQARSHTGELFF
TRBV6-6,TRBJ1-5,.,few,15,TGTGCCAGCAGTTACTCGATAGGATCCAATCAGCCCCAGCATTTT,CASSYSIGSNQPQHF
TRBV27,TRBJ2-7,TRBD1,.,19,TGTGCCAGCAGTTTATCGATGGTCGGGCGGCGGGACAGGGCCTACGAGCAGTACTTC,CASSLSMVGRRDRAYEQYF